One sample yielded the 4 T cell receptor beta chains listed below, sequenced in a study of T cell clonotyping in hematopoietic cell transplantation. The time point here: recipient sample about 28 days before transplant, after cytoreduction. TCRdb's copy holds only in-frame clones and misses some; the assay was immunoSEQ multiplex PCR. Found here are about 49,000 clones, 80% to 90% of them singletons; the top ten hold just under 6%. The specimen comprised peripheral blood mononuclear cells, sampled before stem cell transplant. These receptors were taken from a man aged 55 to 69 with biphenotypic leukemia. Some clones in this sample may be carry-over from other donors' samples.

This chain links TRBV6-1 with TRBJ2-5; D is undetermined. V lost 6 bases and J lost 0, with 2 bases in between. The CDR3 extends over 11 amino acids. Germline assignment: CDR1 MNHNS and CDR2 SASEGT. This CDR3 is CASRNQETQYF. In DNA, the CDR3 is TGTGCCAGCAGGAACCAAGAGACCCAGTACTTC.

V is TRBV11-3 and J is TRBJ2-1; D possibly corresponds to TRBD1 (6 bases). The V gene lost 0 bases and the J gene lost 8 bases, with 8 bases spanning the gap. Germline CDR1 and CDR2: SGHNT and YENEEA. This CDR3 region has 13 residues. The CDR3 reads CASSLETGYEQFF. The DNA of the CDR3 is TGTGCCAGCAGCTTAGAGACAGGTTATGAGCAGTTCTTC.

In its sample, this clone was seen once. This rearrangement joins TRBV28 to TRBJ2-7; D possibly matches TRBD1 or TRBD2 (5 bases each). The CDR3 is 15 residues long. Per the germline V gene, CDR1 is MDHEN and CDR2 is SYDVKM. V gave up 2 bases and J gave up 0 bases, with 11 bases separating them. The CDR3 here is CASSLRTGLSYEQYF. CDR3 bases: TGTGCCAGCAGTTTACGTACGGGGCTCTCCTACGAGCAGTACTTC.

This clone was detected only a few times. The V gene is TRBV28, the J gene TRBJ1-5, with D unclear. Germline values: CDR1 MDHEN, CDR2 SYDVKM. With 7 bases removed from V and 2 bases from J, the gap between germline ends came to 6 bases. There are 12 residues in the CDR3. CDR3 nucleotide sequence: TGTGCCAGCACAATGGGCAATCAGCCCCAGCATTTT. This translates into CASTMGNQPQHF.